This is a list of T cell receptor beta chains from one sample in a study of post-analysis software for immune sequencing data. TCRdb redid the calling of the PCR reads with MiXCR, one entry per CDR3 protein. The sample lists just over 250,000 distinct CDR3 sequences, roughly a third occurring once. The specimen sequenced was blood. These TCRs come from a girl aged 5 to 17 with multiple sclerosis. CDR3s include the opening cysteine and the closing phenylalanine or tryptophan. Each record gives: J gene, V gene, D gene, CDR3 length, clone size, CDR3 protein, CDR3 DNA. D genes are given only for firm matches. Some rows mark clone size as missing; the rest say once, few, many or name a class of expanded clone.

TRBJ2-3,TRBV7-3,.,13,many,CASSSPGTDTQYF,TGTGCCAGCAGCTCCCCGGGCACAGATACGCAGTATTTT
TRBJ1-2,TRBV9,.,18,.,CASSANRETSAGTYGYTF,TGTGCCAGCAGCGCGAACAGGGAGACCTCGGCCGGGACCTATGGCTACACCTTC
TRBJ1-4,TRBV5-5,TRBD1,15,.,CASSRPGQGNEKLFF,TGTGCCAGCAGCCGACCCGGACAGGGGAATGAAAAACTGTTTTTT
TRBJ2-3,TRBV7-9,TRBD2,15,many,CASSLSRGITDTQYF,TGTGCCAGCAGCTTGTCGCGGGGGATCACAGATACGCAGTATTTT
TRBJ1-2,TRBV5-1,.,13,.,CASSFTEVYGYTF,TGCGCCAGCAGCTTCACAGAGGTCTATGGCTACACCTTC
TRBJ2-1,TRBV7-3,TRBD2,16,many,CASSLLSGSSYNEQFF,TGTGCCAGCAGCCTACTCAGCGGGAGCTCCTACAATGAGCAGTTCTTC
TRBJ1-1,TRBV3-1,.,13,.,CASSRKGYTEAFF,TGTGCCAGCAGCCGCAAAGGGTACACTGAAGCTTTCTTT
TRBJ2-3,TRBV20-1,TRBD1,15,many,CSARAGTGDTDTQYF,TGCAGTGCTAGAGCCGGGACAGGGGACACAGATACGCAGTATTTT
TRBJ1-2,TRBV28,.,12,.,CASSFVSYGYTF,TGTGCCAGCAGTTTCGTGAGCTATGGCTACACCTTC
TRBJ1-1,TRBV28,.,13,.,CASSPTGTTEAFF,TGTGCCAGCAGTCCAACAGGGACCACTGAAGCTTTCTTT
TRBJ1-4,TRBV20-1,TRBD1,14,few,CSARVRTGNEKLFF,TGCAGTGCTAGAGTGCGGACAGGGAATGAAAAACTGTTTTTT
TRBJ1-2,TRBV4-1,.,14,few,CASSQGLRGVSYTF,TGCGCCAGCAGCCAAGGCCTCCGGGGGGTCAGCTACACCTTC
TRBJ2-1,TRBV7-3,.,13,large,CASSLSSYNEQFF,TGTGCCAGCAGCTTGAGCTCCTACAATGAGCAGTTCTTC
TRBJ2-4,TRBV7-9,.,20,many,CASSLEVGSSRDRGKNIQYF,TGTGCCAGCAGCTTAGAAGTCGGGTCGAGCAGGGACCGTGGCAAAAACATTCAGTACTTC
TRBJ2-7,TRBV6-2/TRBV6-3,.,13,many,CASSSRSSYEQYF,TGTGCCAGCAGTTCCAGAAGCTCCTACGAGCAGTACTTC
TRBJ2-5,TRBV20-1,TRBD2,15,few,CSASGLAASYNEQYF,TGCAGTGCCTCGGGACTAGCGGCCAGTTACAATGAGCAGTACTTC
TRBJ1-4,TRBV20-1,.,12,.,CSARGGREKLFF,TGCAGTGCTAGAGGCGGGAGGGAAAAACTGTTTTTT
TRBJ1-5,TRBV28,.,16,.,CAGSSPQGLGNQPQHF,TGTGCCGGCAGTTCCCCCCAGGGGTTGGGCAATCAGCCCCAGCATTTT
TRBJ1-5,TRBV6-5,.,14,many,CASSLRGVAQPQHF,TGTGCCAGCAGTCTACGGGGGGTCGCTCAGCCCCAGCATTTT
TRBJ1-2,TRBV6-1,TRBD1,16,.,CASSKGVRTGDYGYTF,TGTGCCAGCAGTAAAGGCGTCCGGACAGGAGACTATGGCTACACCTTC
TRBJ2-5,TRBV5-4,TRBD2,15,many,CASSRREGIQETQYF,TGTGCCAGCAGTAGAAGGGAGGGAATCCAAGAGACCCAGTACTTC
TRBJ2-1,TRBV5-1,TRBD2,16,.,CASSFTVAGVGNEQFF,TGCGCCAGCAGCTTTACTGTAGCGGGGGTTGGGAATGAGCAGTTCTTC
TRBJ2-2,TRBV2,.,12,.,CASRRSTGELFF,TGTGCCAGCCGGAGATCCACCGGGGAGCTGTTTTTT
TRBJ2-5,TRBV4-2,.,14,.,CASSPAHGVETQYF,TGTGCCAGTAGCCCCGCCCATGGGGTAGAGACCCAGTACTTC
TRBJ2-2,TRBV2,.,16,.,CASSEDSGFGTGELFF,TGTGCCAGCAGTGAAGATTCAGGCTTCGGCACCGGGGAGCTGTTTTTT
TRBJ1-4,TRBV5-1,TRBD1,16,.,CASSPGTGGSNEKLFF,TGCGCCAGCAGCCCCGGGACAGGGGGAAGTAATGAAAAACTGTTTTTT
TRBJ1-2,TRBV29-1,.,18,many,CSVEDFPGEVWVNYGYTF,TGCAGCGTTGAAGATTTCCCAGGGGAGGTCTGGGTTAACTATGGCTACACCTTC
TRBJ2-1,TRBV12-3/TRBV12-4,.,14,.,CASSPPSPPNEQFF,TGTGCCAGCAGTCCCCCGTCTCCCCCCAATGAGCAGTTCTTC
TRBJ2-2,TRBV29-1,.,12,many,CSAARNTGELFF,TGCAGCGCAGCACGGAACACCGGGGAGCTGTTTTTT
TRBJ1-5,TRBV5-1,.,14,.,CASSKDTTNQPQHF,TGCGCCAGCAGCAAGGACACCACCAATCAGCCCCAGCATTTT
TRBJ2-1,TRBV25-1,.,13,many,CASSEYIGDEQFF,TGTGCCAGCAGTGAATATATAGGGGATGAGCAGTTCTTC
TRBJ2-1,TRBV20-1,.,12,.,CSASGWAVEQFF,TGCAGTGCTAGTGGGTGGGCCGTTGAGCAGTTCTTC
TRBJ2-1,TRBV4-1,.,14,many,CASSQGLRGNEQFF,TGCGCCAGCAGCCAAGGGCTCCGTGGGAATGAGCAGTTCTTC
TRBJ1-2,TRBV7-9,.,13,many,CASSLVHNYGYTF,TGTGCCAGCAGCTTAGTTCATAACTATGGCTACACCTTC
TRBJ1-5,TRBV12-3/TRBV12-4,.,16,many,CASSYKGSWGNQPQHF,TGTGCCAGCAGTTATAAGGGCAGCTGGGGGAATCAGCCCCAGCATTTT
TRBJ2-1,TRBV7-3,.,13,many,CASSNPSYNEQFF,TGTGCCAGCTCGAACCCCTCCTACAATGAGCAGTTCTTC
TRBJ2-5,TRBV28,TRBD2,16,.,CASSPAGASGGKTQYF,TGTGCCAGCAGTCCCGCCGGGGCTAGCGGGGGGAAGACCCAGTACTTT
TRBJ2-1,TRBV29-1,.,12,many,CSVKRDAIPQFF,TGCAGCGTCAAACGGGACGCCATCCCTCAGTTCTTC
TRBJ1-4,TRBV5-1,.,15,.,CASSLNYRDNEKLFF,TGCGCCAGCAGCTTGAATTACAGGGATAATGAAAAACTGTTTTTT
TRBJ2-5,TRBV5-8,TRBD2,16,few,CASSLGLAGDQETRYF,TGTGCCAGCAGCCTAGGACTAGCGGGGGACCAAGAGACCCGGTACTTC
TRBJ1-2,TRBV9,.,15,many,CASSVGSGPAYGYTF,TGTGCCAGCAGCGTAGGGTCAGGGCCAGCCTATGGCTACACCTTC
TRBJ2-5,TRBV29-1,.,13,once,CSVVSGPGETQYF,TGCAGCGTTGTCTCAGGCCCCGGGGAGACCCAGTACTTC
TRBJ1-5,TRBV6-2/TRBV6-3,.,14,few,CASSKRYSNLPQHF,TGTGCCAGCAGTAAACGATATAGCAATCTGCCCCAGCATTTT
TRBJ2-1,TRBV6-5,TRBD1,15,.,CASSDHTGGNNEQFF,TGTGCCAGCAGCGACCACACAGGGGGTAACAATGAGCAGTTCTTC
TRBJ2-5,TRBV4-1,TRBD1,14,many,CASSPWTGQETQYF,TGCGCCAGCAGCCCGTGGACAGGGCAAGAGACCCAGTACTTC
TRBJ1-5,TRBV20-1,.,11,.,CSARLQDAQHF,TGCAGTGCTAGATTGCAGGATGCCCAGCATTTT
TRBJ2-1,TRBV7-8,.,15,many,CASTSGSGLYNEQFF,TGTGCCAGCACCTCCGGGTCCGGCCTTTACAATGAGCAGTTCTTC
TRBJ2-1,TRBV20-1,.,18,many,CSARQPGLRMGADNEQFF,TGCAGTGCTAGACAACCGGGGCTTAGGATGGGAGCAGACAATGAGCAGTTCTTC
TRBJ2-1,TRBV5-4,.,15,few,CASSSRTVSYNEQFF,TGTGCCAGCAGCTCCCGGACAGTGTCCTACAATGAGCAGTTCTTC
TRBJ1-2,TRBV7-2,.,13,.,CASSLVREGQVTF,TGTGCCAGCAGCTTAGTCAGGGAGGGGCAGGTCACCTTC
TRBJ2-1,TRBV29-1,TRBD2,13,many,CSGERGGYNEQFF,TGCAGCGGGGAGCGGGGGGGCTACAATGAGCAGTTCTTC
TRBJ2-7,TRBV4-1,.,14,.,CASSQGGILEEQYF,TGCGCCAGCAGCCAAGGGGGGATTTTAGAAGAGCAGTACTTC
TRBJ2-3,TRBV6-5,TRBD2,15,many,CASRAGTSGTDTQYF,TGTGCCAGCAGGGCCGGGACTAGCGGCACAGATACGCAGTATTTT